What follows are 8 T cell receptor beta chains derived from one specimen sequenced in a study of shared clonotypes between healthy human individuals. Libraries were prepared by immunoSEQ multiplex PCR; TCRdb keeps only in-frame clonotypes and omits some of them. The table has a few million clones, about 92% seen once. Material for sequencing was naive CD4+ T cells from PBMCs. Sample subset: CD45RA+ positively selected. These TCRs come from a man in his late teens or twenties in good health. Some clones in this sample may be carry-over from other donors' samples.

This clone was detected only once. The J gene is TRBJ2-7, the V gene TRBV2, with 7 bases matching TRBD2. The CDR3 has 14 residues. The trim removed 8 bases at V and 6 bases at J, leaving 13 bases unmatched. Germline CDR1 SNHLY, CDR2 FYNNEI. In DNA form, the CDR3 reads TGTGCCAGCCGAAACACCGGGACTATTACCGAGCAGTACTTC. Its translation is CASRNTGTITEQYF.

The rearrangement uses TRBV6-6 and TRBJ1-3; D is ambiguous. This CDR3 region has 12 residues. V gave up 5 bases and J gave up 3 bases, with 5 bases separating them. Germline assignment: CDR1 MNHNY and CDR2 SVGAGI (reference sequence). The CDR3 DNA sequence: TGTGCCAGCAGTGGAGGTGGAAACACCATATATTTT. Translated, it gives CASSGGGNTIYF.

Here the CDR3 DNA reads TGTGCCAGCAGCTTATTTCTCGGGGGAACCTACGAGCAGTACTTC. It translates to CASSLFLGGTYEQYF. The chain combines TRBV7-2 with TRBJ2-7; the D gene is possibly TRBD2 (6 bases). Trimming pared 2 bases from V and 2 bases from J, leaving 13 bases between. CDR3 length equals 15 residues. The germline gives CDR1 SGHTA, CDR2 FQGNSA.

This chain joins TRBV5-4 and TRBJ1-2; D not certain. V lost 0 bases and J 1 base, leaving 13 bases between the germline ends. The CDR3 totals 16 residues. The germline V gene encodes CDR1 SGHNT and CDR2 YYREEE (reference sequence). CDR3 coding DNA: TGTGCCAGCAGCTTGGCCCCCGGGCCGATTAACTATGGCTACACCTTC. The encoded protein is CASSLAPGPINYGYTF.

The chain carries TRBV27 and TRBJ2-7, with 10 bases fitting TRBD2. Trimming removed 5 bases from V and 0 bases from J; junction bases left unmatched: 7. The CDR3 sequence is 16 residues long. The germline gives CDR1 MNHEY, CDR2 SMNVEV (reference sequence). The CDR3 bases are TGTGCCAGCAGTAAAGATAGACTAGCGGGCTCCTACGAGCAGTACTTC. It encodes CASSKDRLAGSYEQYF.

This chain joins TRBV6-5 and TRBJ1-1; TRBD1 might be the D (5 bases). Germline CDR1 reads MNHEY; CDR2 reads SVGAGI. The CDR3 runs 13 residues. V was cut by 0 bases and J by 4 bases, with 6 bases left in between. The chain's CDR3 is CASSYSTVTEAFF. The CDR3 coding sequence is TGTGCCAGCAGTTACTCGACAGTCACTGAAGCTTTCTTT.

V and J are TRBV5-1 and TRBJ2-5; 10 bases match TRBD1. This CDR3 spans 16 amino acids. The J segment lost 2 bases and the V segment lost 3 bases, leaving 7 bases of the junction unmatched. The germline V gene encodes CDR1 SGHRS and CDR2 YFSETQ. Here the CDR3 reads CASSSLGQGSQETQYF. CDR3 DNA: TGCGCCAGCAGCTCCCTGGGACAGGGGAGTCAAGAGACCCAGTACTTC.

The rearrangement uses TRBV5-6 and TRBJ2-7, with 9 positions matching TRBD1. CDR3 length: 16 residues. Germline V lookup: CDR1 SGHDT, CDR2 YYEEEE. V trimming: 3 bases; J trimming: 2 bases; junction bases outside the gene matches: 9. The CDR3 DNA is TGTGCCAGCAGCTGGAGCCCGGGACAGGGAACCTACGAGCAGTACTTC. It codes for CASSWSPGQGTYEQYF. The full variable domain, with the rest looked up from reference TRBV5-6 and TRBJ2-7, is DAGVTQSPTHLIKTRGQQVTLRCSPKSGHDTVSWYQQALGQGPQFIFQYYEEEERQRGNFPDRFSGHQFPNYSSELNVNALLLGDSALYLCASSWSPGQGTYEQYFGPGTRLTVT.